This T cell receptor beta chain was captured in a study of blood T cell repertoires in COVID-19. Libraries were prepared by immunoSEQ multiplex PCR; TCRdb keeps only in-frame clonotypes and omits some of them. The repertoire holds over 200,000 clones, with 90% to 95% as singletons. CDR3 length: 16 residues. The V gene's germline CDR1 is SGDLS and CDR2 YYNGEE. Trimming left V 1 base short and J 0 bases short, with 10 bases between. The source is a man between 60 and 75 years old with COVID-19, enrolled during active disease. The chain recombines TRBV9 with TRBJ1-4, with D perhaps TRBD1 (5 bases). The sample consisted of peripheral blood. In DNA form, the CDR3 reads TGTGCCAGCAGCGTATCCTCAGGGACAACTAATGAAAAACTGTTTTTT. Residues: CASSVSSGTTNEKLFF. Combining the CDR3 with reference TRBV9 and TRBJ1-4 gives the whole variable domain DSGVTQTPKHLITATGQRVTLRCSPRSGDLSVYWYQQSLDQGLQFLIQYYNGEERAKGNILERFSAQQFPDLHSELNLSSLELGDSALYFCASSVSSGTTNEKLFFGSGTQLSVL.